This section outlines one T cell receptor (beta chain) sequence together with its context. This sample stems from a study of shared clonotypes between healthy human individuals. Background on the study: Per-donor plates numbered three CD4 naive, three CD4 memory, two CD8 naive and one CD8 memory.

Per the original methods: There were no quality scores in the junction-only immunoSEQ sequences, so filtering differed. Repertoires were generated with immunoSEQ multiplex PCR, while TCRdb's copy carries only in-frame clones and drops some. Clone size and the V and J calls come from that table; the DNA yielded D and trimming. The table lists 780,000 or so clones, approximately 77% of them singletons, with around 1.7% in the top ten. The CDR3 consists of 15 residues. CDR1 is SEHNR and CDR2 is FQNEAQ in the germline V gene (reference sequence). The V end lost 4 bases, the J end lost 6 bases, and 15 bases lay between the germline ends.

This receptor was obtained from a woman in her twenties or thirties in good health. Specimen: memory CD4+ T cells sorted from blood. The subset is: CD45RA-negative fraction. The chain recombines TRBV7-9 with TRBJ2-2; no clear D gene. CDR3 sequence (DNA): TGTGCCAGCAGCTCCACCCAAGATCTTGCCGGGGAGCTGTTTTTT. Protein sequence: CASSSTQDLAGELFF.